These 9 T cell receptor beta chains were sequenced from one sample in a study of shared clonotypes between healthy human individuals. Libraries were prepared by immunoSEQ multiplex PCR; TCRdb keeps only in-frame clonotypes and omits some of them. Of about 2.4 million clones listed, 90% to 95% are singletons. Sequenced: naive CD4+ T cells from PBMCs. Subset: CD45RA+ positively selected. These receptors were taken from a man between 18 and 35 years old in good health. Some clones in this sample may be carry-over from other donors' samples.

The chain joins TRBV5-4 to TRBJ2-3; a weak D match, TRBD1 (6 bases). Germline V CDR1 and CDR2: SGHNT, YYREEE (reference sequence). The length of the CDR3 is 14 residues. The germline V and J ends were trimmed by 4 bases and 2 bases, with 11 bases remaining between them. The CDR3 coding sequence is TGTGCCAGCAGCAACGCAGGGGACACAGATACGCAGTATTTT. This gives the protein CASSNAGDTDTQYF.

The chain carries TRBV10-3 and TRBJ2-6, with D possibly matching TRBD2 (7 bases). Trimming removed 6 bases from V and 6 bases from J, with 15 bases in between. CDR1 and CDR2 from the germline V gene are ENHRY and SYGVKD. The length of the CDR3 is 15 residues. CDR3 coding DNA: TGTGCCATCAGCCCCCGGGGGGCGGCGGCCAACGTCCTGACTTTC. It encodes CAISPRGAAANVLTF.

The CDR3 sequence is CASSLLAPSSYNEQFF. The CDR3 nucleotides read TGTGCCAGCAGTTTGCTAGCGCCTAGCTCCTACAATGAGCAGTTCTTC. The chain couples TRBV27 to TRBJ2-1; a possible D gene is TRBD2 (6 bases). V lost 3 bases and J 0 bases, leaving 12 bases between the germline ends. Germline CDR1 MNHEY, CDR2 SMNVEV (reference sequence). The CDR3 extends over 16 amino acids.

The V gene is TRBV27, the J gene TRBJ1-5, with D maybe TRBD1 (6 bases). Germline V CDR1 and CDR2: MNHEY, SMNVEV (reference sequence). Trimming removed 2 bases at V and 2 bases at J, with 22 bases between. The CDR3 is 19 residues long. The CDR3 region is CASSLKGPRGPPGNQPQHF. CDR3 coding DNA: TGTGCCAGCAGTTTAAAGGGGCCCAGGGGCCCTCCGGGCAATCAGCCCCAGCATTTT.

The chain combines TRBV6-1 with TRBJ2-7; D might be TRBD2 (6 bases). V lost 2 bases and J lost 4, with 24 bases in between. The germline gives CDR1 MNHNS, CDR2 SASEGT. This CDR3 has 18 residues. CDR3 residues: CASSERLDIAEPGYEQYF. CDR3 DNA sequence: TGTGCCAGCAGTGAAAGACTAGATATAGCGGAGCCTGGGTACGAGCAGTACTTC.

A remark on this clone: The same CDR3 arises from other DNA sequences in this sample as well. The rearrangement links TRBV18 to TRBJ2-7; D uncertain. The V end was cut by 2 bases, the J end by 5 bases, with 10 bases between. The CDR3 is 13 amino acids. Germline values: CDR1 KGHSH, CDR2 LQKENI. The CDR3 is CASSPGVGDEQYF. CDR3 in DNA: TGTGCCAGCTCACCAGGGGTCGGCGACGAGCAGTACTTC.

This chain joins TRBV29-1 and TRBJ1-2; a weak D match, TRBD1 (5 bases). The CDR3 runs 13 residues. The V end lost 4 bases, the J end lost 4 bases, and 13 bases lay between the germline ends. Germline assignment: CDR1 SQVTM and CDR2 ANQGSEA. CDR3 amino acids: CSVAIGGGYGYTF. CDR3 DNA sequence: TGCAGCGTTGCGATAGGTGGGGGCTATGGCTACACCTTC.

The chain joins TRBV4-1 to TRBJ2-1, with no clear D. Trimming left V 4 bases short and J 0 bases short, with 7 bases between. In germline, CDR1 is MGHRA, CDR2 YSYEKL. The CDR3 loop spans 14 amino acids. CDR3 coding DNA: TGCGCCAGCAGCCTCGCTTTCTCCTACAATGAGCAGTTCTTC. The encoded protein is CASSLAFSYNEQFF.

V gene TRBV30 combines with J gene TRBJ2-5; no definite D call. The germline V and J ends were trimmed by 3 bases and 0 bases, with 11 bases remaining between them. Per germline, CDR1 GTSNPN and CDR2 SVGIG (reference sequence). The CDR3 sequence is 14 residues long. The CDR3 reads CAWRSGPNQETQYF. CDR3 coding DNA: TGTGCCTGGAGGTCCGGGCCGAACCAAGAGACCCAGTACTTC.